The entry below gives a single TCR beta chain sequence along with its context. This record comes from a study of cytomegalovirus exposure and HLA in healthy donors. CDR1 SGHTA and CDR2 FQGTGA come from the germline V gene. The J segment lost 2 bases and the V segment lost 5 bases, leaving 6 bases of the junction unmatched. The CDR3 sequence is 15 residues long. Method: immunoSEQ multiplex PCR; TCRdb's copy keeps in-frame clones and lacks some. The sample carries about 300,000 clones, 88% recorded once. This clonotype was sampled from a woman younger than 30 in good health and CMV-seronegative. The source material was PBMCs. The chain uses TRBV7-3 and TRBJ2-3, with 8 bases matching TRBD1. The CDR3 region has the DNA TGTGCCAGCAGCAATCGGGACAGGACCACAGATACGCAGTATTTT. This gives the protein CASSNRDRTTDTQYF.